The subject of this entry is one TCR beta chain. The data originate from a study of T cells in Graves' hyperthyroidism and ophthalmopathy. Authors of the study amplified TCR beta CDR3 regions from RNA transcripts. The HTBI primer set drove a first-round RT-PCR of the TCR CDR3. TCRdb fed the multiplex PCR reads into MiXCR, producing one record per CDR3 protein. The data show nearly 750,000 distinct CDR3 sequences, around a third seen once. The V end lost 4 bases, the J end lost 7 bases, and 22 bases lay between the germline ends. Germline V CDR1 and CDR2: MNHEY, SVGAGI. The CDR3 is 16 residues long. Specimen: blood. The source of this sequence is a woman aged 35 to 49 with Graves' hyperthyroidism. The gene calls are TRBV6-5 and TRBJ1-2; tentatively, D is TRBD1 (5 bases). CDR3 amino acids: CASSLSGPGLRGGYTF. The CDR3 DNA is TGTGCCAGCAGTTTATCTGGTCCAGGGCTACGTGGTGGCTACACCTTC.